One TCR beta chain is described in this entry. Its antigen is currently unknown. The CDR3 loop spans 16 amino acids. The V gene's germline CDR1 is SGHRS and CDR2 YFSETQ. V was cut by 2 bases and J by 0 bases, with 13 bases left in between. This sample is part of a study of T cell responses to AZD1222 COVID-19 vaccine. The repertoire was sequenced with immunoSEQ multiplex PCR; TCRdb's copy has only in-frame clones and lacks some. There are about 98,000 clones in the sample; about 85% occur only once, and 5% lies in the top ten. Study-level points and caveats: At baseline, just a handful of AZD1222 recipients tested seropositive. There were vaccine-associated CD4 TCRs across spike, dominant at 160-218 and 743-854. Clonal diversity was possibly underestimated, and the donors were mostly white British, with more females.

The chain joins TRBV5-1 to TRBJ2-3; tentative D call: TRBD2 (5 bases). This sample comprised peripheral blood, obtained on day 0 of AZD1222 vaccination. This sequence originates from an adult in good health. DNA for the CDR3: TGCGCCAGCAGCTTCGCGGACGGCGGGAGCACAGATACGCAGTATTTT. It encodes CASSFADGGSTDTQYF.